Presented here are 2 T cell receptor beta chains from one specimen sequenced in a study of blood T cells in healthy people across ages. A second about 7 to 11 cycle PCR used barcoded and J-beta primers. MiXCR, applied by TCRdb to the 5' RACE reads, yields one record per CDR3 protein. Of fewer than 1,200,000 distinct CDR3 sequences listed, approximately 25% are singletons. These data also featured in a second study, about T cells of mothers and their children.

The source material was blood. The receptors come from a girl aged 2 to 9 in good health.

The chain couples TRBV5-1 to TRBJ2-5; the D call may be TRBD1 or TRBD2 (5 bases each). CDR1 SGHRS and CDR2 YFSETQ come from the germline V gene. This CDR3 spans 13 amino acids. Trimming cost V 6 bases and J 2 bases, with 11 bases left between them. CDR3 nucleotide sequence: TGCGCCAGCAAACTAGGGGTACAAGAGACCCAGTACTTC. Its protein product is CASKLGVQETQYF.

Only a few counts were recorded for this clonotype. This chain connects TRBV29-1 to TRBJ2-2; D is uncertain. This CDR3 has 11 residues. V dropped 5 bases and J dropped 5 bases, with 6 bases sitting between them. Germline V gives CDR1 SQVTM, CDR2 ANQGSEA. The CDR3 spells CSVSGTGELFF. CDR3 in DNA: TGCAGCGTTAGTGGGACCGGGGAGCTGTTTTTT.